This section outlines one TCR beta chain sequence together with its context. The data are from a study of blood T cell repertoires in COVID-19. In the study overall: The origin of the acute and convalescent COVID-19 samples was the United States, Italy and Spain. Sample material is recorded as cDNA or gDNA derived from T cells, B-cell-depleted T cells, or PBMCs.

Per the original methods: Amplification of reference gene primers was used by the study to estimate nucleated cell counts. Assay used: immunoSEQ multiplex PCR; TCRdb lists only in-frame clones, some missing. V and J calls and clone size are given by that table; D and trimming were obtained from the DNA. This table has about 48,000 clones, approximately 80% appearing once. Germline V gene sequence: CDR1 SEHNR, CDR2 FQNEAQ (reference sequence). V lost 5 bases, J lost 0 bases, and 8 bases lay in between. The CDR3 consists of 14 residues. The sequenced material came from peripheral blood. The rearrangement uses TRBV7-9 and TRBJ1-5, with unresolved D. The sequence was obtained from a man aged 70 or older with acute or convalescent COVID-19. The CDR3 region has the DNA TGTGCCAGCAGCACGGGTAGTAGCAATCAGCCCCAGCATTTT. Protein product: CASSTGSSNQPQHF.